The source of this T cell receptor beta chain is a study of response to subunit inactivated influenza vaccine. The CDR3 consists of 16 residues. J lost 0 bases, V lost 4 bases, and 6 bases had no gene match. Germline V CDR1 and CDR2: MGHRA, YSYEKL. Using its own MiXCR run on the RT-PCR reads, TCRdb lists one record per CDR3 protein. The sample includes about 500,000 distinct CDR3 sequences, 16% of them seen just once. The chain couples TRBV4-1 to TRBJ1-3; 7 bases agree with TRBD1. The source material was CD4+ T cells sorted from PBMCs, sampled around 25 months after vaccination. The source is a man aged 50-75 years who received an inactivated influenza vaccine. In nucleotides, the CDR3 is TGCGCCAGCAGCCCGATGACAGGGCTCTCTGGAAACACCATATATTTT. This sequence encodes CASSPMTGLSGNTIYF.